The rows below give T cell receptor beta chains drawn from one sample of a study of shared clonotypes between healthy human individuals. Sequenced by immunoSEQ multiplex PCR; TCRdb stores in-frame clones only, minus some. The sample includes about 2.3 million clones, 85% to 95% of them seen just once. The sample taken for sequencing was naive CD4+ T cells from PBMCs. The source of these receptors is a man aged 18 to 29 in good health. Some clones in this sample may be carry-over from other donors' samples. The CDR3 runs from the conserved cysteine through the conserved F or W. The D gene is left open where the match is weak. The size entry is marked missing in some rows and otherwise reads once, few, many or a size class.

clone_size,v_call,j_call,d_call,cdr3_aa,cdr3_nt
NA,TRBV28,TRBJ1-1,TRBD1,CASSLGQVNTEAFF,TGTGCCAGCAGCCTGGGACAGGTGAACACTGAAGCTTTCTTT
NA,TRBV7-9,TRBJ2-5,NA,CASSFTQIQETQYF,TGTGCCAGCAGCTTTACACAGATTCAAGAGACCCAGTACTTC
few,TRBV9,TRBJ2-1,TRBD2,CASSTGLAGNEQFF,TGTGCCAGCAGCACAGGACTAGCGGGAAATGAGCAGTTCTTC
NA,TRBV6-5,TRBJ2-3,TRBD1,CATRDRFSTDTQYF,TGTGCCACCAGGGACAGATTTAGCACAGATACGCAGTATTTT
NA,TRBV19,TRBJ1-5,NA,CASSMFEDFNQPQHF,TGTGCCAGTAGTATGTTTGAGGATTTCAATCAGCCCCAGCATTTT
NA,TRBV6-6,TRBJ1-1,NA,CASTLFGNTEAFF,TGTGCCAGCACCCTATTCGGGAACACTGAAGCTTTCTTT
NA,TRBV6-5,TRBJ2-7,NA,CASSNPSTTRYEQYF,TGTGCCAGCAGTAACCCTTCGACAACCAGGTACGAGCAGTACTTC
NA,TRBV27,TRBJ2-3,NA,CASSLGGDTQYF,TGTGCCAGCAGTTTAGGGGGGGATACGCAGTATTTT
NA,TRBV5-4,TRBJ2-2,NA,CASSSVRTLTGELFF,TGTGCCAGCAGCTCTGTCCGGACCCTCACCGGGGAGCTGTTTTTT
once,TRBV6-1,TRBJ2-5,NA,CASSESGVPETQYF,TGTGCCAGCAGTGAATCGGGGGTCCCAGAGACCCAGTACTTC
NA,TRBV5-6,TRBJ1-1,NA,CASSPGATEAFF,TGTGCCAGCAGCCCAGGGGCCACTGAAGCTTTCTTT
NA,TRBV5-1,TRBJ2-7,NA,CASRRDSPEQYF,TGCGCCAGCAGACGGGACTCACCCGAGCAGTACTTC
NA,TRBV23-1,TRBJ2-7,NA,CALSRTVFYEQYF,TGCGCCCTTAGCCGGACAGTATTCTACGAGCAGTACTTC
NA,TRBV28,TRBJ1-1,NA,CASSFSSRGEAFF,TGTGCCAGCAGTTTTTCTTCTCGGGGTGAAGCTTTCTTT
NA,TRBV28,TRBJ2-3,NA,CASRLGTRTDTQYF,TGTGCCAGCAGACTAGGGACTCGCACAGATACGCAGTATTTT
NA,TRBV5-6,TRBJ2-7,TRBD1,CASSIRDSWSYF,TGTGCCAGCAGCATCCGGGACAGTTGGTCCTACTTC
NA,TRBV6-6,TRBJ2-5,TRBD2,CASRPPSGRETQYF,TGTGCCAGCAGGCCGCCTAGCGGACGGGAGACCCAGTACTTC
NA,TRBV4-1,TRBJ2-1,TRBD2,CASSQATSGRDEQFF,TGCGCCAGCAGCCAAGCAACTAGCGGGAGGGATGAGCAGTTCTTC
NA,TRBV6-1,TRBJ2-7,TRBD1,CASSKLQGADEQYF,TGTGCCAGCAGCAAACTACAGGGGGCTGACGAGCAGTACTTC
NA,TRBV5-1,TRBJ2-2,NA,CASRLFSNTGELFF,TGCGCCAGCAGGCTGTTTTCGAACACCGGGGAGCTGTTTTTT
NA,TRBV29-1,TRBJ1-2,NA,CSAGARVSGYTF,TGCAGCGCCGGGGCCAGGGTAAGCGGCTACACCTTC
NA,TRBV29-1,TRBJ2-7,NA,CSVEGVGVHEQYF,TGCAGCGTTGAAGGGGTCGGGGTTCACGAGCAGTACTTC
NA,TRBV5-1,TRBJ2-6,NA,CASSNSSGANVLTF,TGCGCCAGCAGTAACAGCTCTGGGGCCAACGTCCTGACTTTC
once,TRBV4-3,TRBJ1-4,NA,CASSPEPGVFEKLFF,TGCGCCAGCAGCCCAGAGCCGGGGGTGTTTGAAAAACTGTTTTTT
NA,TRBV28,TRBJ2-7,TRBD2,CASSFSLAEVSYEQYF,TGTGCCAGCAGTTTCTCACTAGCGGAAGTCTCCTACGAGCAGTACTTC
NA,TRBV23-1,TRBJ2-3,NA,CASGPHSPWVTDTQYF,TGCGCCAGCGGCCCCCATTCCCCTTGGGTTACAGATACGCAGTATTTT
NA,TRBV11-2,TRBJ1-4,NA,CASSPRVGTNEKLFF,TGTGCCAGCAGCCCTAGGGTAGGAACTAATGAAAAACTGTTTTTT
NA,TRBV7-2,TRBJ2-1,TRBD1,CASSLVDRGRNEQFF,TGTGCCAGCAGCTTAGTCGACAGGGGGCGGAATGAGCAGTTCTTC
NA,TRBV5-4,TRBJ2-1,NA,CASSLAPGAHSNEQFF,TGTGCCAGCAGCTTGGCCCCGGGAGCCCACTCCAATGAGCAGTTCTTC
NA,TRBV5-4,TRBJ2-6,NA,CASSLVGGKSSGANVLTF,TGTGCCAGCAGCTTGGTTGGCGGGAAGAGCTCTGGGGCCAACGTCCTGACTTTC
NA,TRBV27,TRBJ2-1,TRBD1,CASSLRDRYEQFF,TGTGCCAGCAGTTTGAGGGACAGATATGAGCAGTTCTTC
NA,TRBV5-6,TRBJ2-7,TRBD1,CASSRTGTAYEQYF,TGTGCCAGCAGCCGGACAGGGACAGCCTACGAGCAGTACTTC
NA,TRBV27,TRBJ1-1,TRBD1,CASSLYMTGGKRTEAFF,TGTGCCAGCAGTTTATATATGACAGGGGGAAAACGCACTGAAGCTTTCTTT
NA,TRBV18,TRBJ1-3,NA,CASSRSHSGNTIYF,TGTGCCAGCTCGCGAAGCCACTCTGGAAACACCATATATTTT
NA,TRBV29-1,TRBJ2-7,NA,CSVEEDAYEQYF,TGCAGCGTTGAAGAGGACGCCTACGAGCAGTACTTC
NA,TRBV5-1,TRBJ2-5,NA,CASSLQDPEETQYF,TGCGCCAGCAGCTTGCAGGATCCCGAAGAGACCCAGTACTTC
NA,TRBV6-5,TRBJ2-6,NA,CASSYSGSSGANVLTF,TGTGCCAGCAGTTACTCGGGCAGCTCTGGGGCCAACGTCCTGACTTTC
NA,TRBV30,TRBJ2-2,NA,CAWRQGSYTGELFF,TGTGCCTGGAGGCAGGGGTCGTACACCGGGGAGCTGTTTTTT
NA,TRBV14,TRBJ2-5,NA,CASSQSETQYF,TGTGCCAGCAGCCAAAGTGAGACCCAGTACTTC